Here is one TCR beta chain with its context. The sample belongs to a study of shared clonotypes between healthy human individuals. The germline V gene encodes CDR1 SGHRS and CDR2 YFSETQ. Trimming cost V 4 bases and J 4 bases, with 14 bases left between them. The CDR3 is 14 amino acids. TCRdb keeps only in-frame clones here, not all; method: immunoSEQ multiplex PCR. This sample yields about 2.4 million clones, of which 93% are seen a single time; approximately 0.35% belongs to the top ten. This rearrangement joins TRBV5-1 to TRBJ1-2; D gene ambiguous. The specimen sequenced was naive CD4+ T cells from PBMCs. Regarding subset: CD45RA+ positively selected. This sequence was found in a man aged 18 to 29 in good health. Some clones in this sample may be carry-over from other donors' samples. CDR3 coding DNA: TGCGCCAGCAGCATGAGTTGGGATAGCTATGGCTACACCTTC. Encoded protein: CASSMSWDSYGYTF.